There are many counts of the clone carrying this TCR beta chain. Germline V gene data show CDR1 as MNHEY and CDR2 as SVGAGI. V lost 2 bases, J lost 1 base, and 6 bases lay in between. CDR3 length: 13 residues. MiXCR was run by TCRdb on the RT-PCR reads, yielding one entry per CDR3 protein. The data hold almost 700,000 distinct CDR3 sequences, with 13% to 15% observed a single time. Specimen: memory CD4+ T cells from blood. The sequence came from a female donor in good health, serving as a healthy control. J is TRBJ2-7 and V is TRBV6-5, with no clear D. The CDR3 DNA sequence: TGTGCCAGCAGTTACGGACCGTCCTACGAGCAGTACTTC. The encoded protein is CASSYGPSYEQYF.